The source of this T cell receptor beta chain is a study of CD8 T cells in Susac syndrome. cDNA came from roughly 0.47 to 1 ug RNA primed by random hexamers. Coverage of TCR beta CDR3 amplification by immunoSEQ multiplex PCR extended to 54 Vbeta and 13 Jbeta. TCRdb called the immunoSEQ multiplex PCR reads again in MiXCR, with one record for every CDR3 protein. This table has roughly 120,000 distinct CDR3 sequences, less than 95% appearing once. The CDR3 contains 13 residues. The V gene's germline CDR1 is SNHLY and CDR2 FYNNEI. V lost 6 bases and J lost 6, with 11 bases in between. This chain links TRBV2 with TRBJ2-2; D is undetermined. The receptor comes from a human donor with multiple sclerosis. The sample taken for sequencing was CD4+ T cells from PBMCs. The CDR3 bases are TGTGCCAGCAGCGAACAGCTTTCCGGGGAGCTGTTTTTT. Its protein product is CASSEQLSGELFF.